This TCR beta chain was recovered during a study of cytomegalovirus exposure and HLA in healthy donors. A multiplex PCR was run with 60 Vbeta primers and 13 Jbeta primers. Using immunoSEQ multiplex PCR, the repertoire was profiled, and TCRdb retains in-frame clones only, with some absent. This sample has more than 90,000 clones; about four fifths occur once, and the top ten carry about a fifth. The clonotype comes from a man aged 30 to 39 in good health and CMV-seropositive. Source material: PBMCs.

Here the CDR3 reads CASSLEGRGSYNEQFF. In DNA, the CDR3 is TGTGCCAGCAGCTTAGAAGGCAGGGGATCCTACAATGAGCAGTTCTTC. The chain recombines TRBV11-3 with TRBJ2-1, with D perhaps matching TRBD1 (6 bases). Germline CDR1 SGHNT, CDR2 YENEEA. With 0 bases removed from V and 1 base from J, the gap between germline ends came to 10 bases. The length of the CDR3 is 16 residues.